This T cell receptor beta chain was captured in a study of CD8 T cells in Susac syndrome. TCR beta sequences were obtained from blood CD8+ and CD4+ T cells. Random hexamers were used to reverse transcribe the RNA input (about 0.45 to 1 ug). The immunoSEQ assay covered 54 Vbeta and 13 Jbeta segments for CDR3. MiXCR, run by TCRdb on the immunoSEQ multiplex PCR reads, gives a single entry per CDR3 protein. Among almost 450,000 distinct CDR3 sequences listed, 75% to 90% were seen once. The sequence derives from a human donor with multiple sclerosis. Sequencing was done on a sample of CD8+ T cells from PBMCs.

CDR3 protein: CATLSLGLAGELFF. The CDR3 DNA follows: TGTGCCACCCTGTCCCTGGGGTTGGCCGGGGAGCTGTTTTTT. The rearrangement uses TRBV6-1 and TRBJ2-2, with D unresolved. Germline CDR1 and CDR2: MNHNS and SASEGT. V shed 10 bases and J shed 6 bases, with 18 bases lying between them. This CDR3 region has 14 residues.